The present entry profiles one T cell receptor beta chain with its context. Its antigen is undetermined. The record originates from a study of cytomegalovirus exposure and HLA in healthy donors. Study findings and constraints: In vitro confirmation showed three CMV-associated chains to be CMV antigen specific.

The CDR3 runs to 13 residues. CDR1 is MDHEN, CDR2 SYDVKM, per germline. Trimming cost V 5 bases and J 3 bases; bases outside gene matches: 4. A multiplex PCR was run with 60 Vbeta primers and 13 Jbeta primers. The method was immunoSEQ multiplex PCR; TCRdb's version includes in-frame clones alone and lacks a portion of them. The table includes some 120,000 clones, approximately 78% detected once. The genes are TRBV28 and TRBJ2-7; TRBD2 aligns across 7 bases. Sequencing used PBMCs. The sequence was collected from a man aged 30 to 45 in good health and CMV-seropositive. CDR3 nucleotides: TGTGCCAGCAGTACACTAGCGATCTACGAGCAGTACTTC. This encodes CASSTLAIYEQYF. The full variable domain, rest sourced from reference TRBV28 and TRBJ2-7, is DVKVTQSSRYLVKRTGEKVFLECVQDMDHENMFWYRQDPGLGLRLIYFSYDVKMKEKGDIPEGYSVSREKKERFSLILESASTNQTSMYLCASSTLAIYEQYFGPGTRLTVT.